This entry lists 28 T cell receptor beta chains sequenced from one sample in a study of OX40 agonist ivuxolimab in advanced cancers. Generated by immunoSEQ multiplex PCR, the TCRdb table keeps only in-frame clones and is missing some. Here the sample spans about 78,000 clones, less than 85% being singletons. The source was CD4+ or CD8+ T cells sorted from blood, collected in a trial of the OX40 agonist ivuxolimab. These receptors all come from an adult with an advanced solid tumor such as melanoma, head and neck, liver or kidney cancer.

The V and J genes are TRBV11-2 and TRBJ2-3, with a possible D match to TRBD2 (5 bases). Germline CDR1 reads SGHAT; CDR2 reads FQNNGV. The germline V and J ends were trimmed by 0 bases and 11 bases, with 12 bases remaining between them. The CDR3 is made up of 13 amino acids. CDR3 sequence reads: CASSLDGLKEQYF. The CDR3 DNA is TGTGCCAGCAGCTTAGATGGACTTAAGGAGCAGTATTTT.

The chain has TRBV4-2 and TRBJ2-3, with 10 bases identical to TRBD2. This CDR3 is 15 amino acids long. V was clipped by 4 bases and J by 14 bases; unmatched bases: 15. Per germline, CDR1 LGHNA and CDR2 YNFKEQ. The CDR3 region is CASSRSLAGEGGLYF. The CDR3 nucleotides are TGTGCCAGCAGCCGGTCCCTAGCGGGGGAGGGCGGTTTGTATTTT.

The sample holds a few counts of this clone. V usage is TRBV2 and J usage is TRBJ1-1; D is uncertain. The CDR3 loop spans 12 amino acids. In germline, CDR1 is SNHLY, CDR2 FYNNEI. V lost 1 base and J lost 7, with 7 bases in between. The CDR3 loop is CASSEEADEAFF. The CDR3 region has the DNA TGTGCCAGCAGTGAAGAGGCAGATGAAGCTTTCTTT.

V and J are TRBV9 and TRBJ2-2, with 10 bases lining up with TRBD2. CDR1 and CDR2 from the germline V gene are SGDLS and YYNGEE. The CDR3 runs to 15 residues. J lost 1 base, V lost 7 bases, and 4 bases had no gene match. Here the CDR3 reads CASGIAGGNTGELFF. The CDR3 DNA reads TGTGCCAGCGGGATAGCGGGAGGGAACACCGGGGAGCTGTTTTTT.

A note on this clone: One junction end does not reproduce the germline sequence, and a read error may be involved. V is TRBV5-4 and J is TRBJ2-2, with D perhaps TRBD1 (7 bases). CDR1 and CDR2 (germline): SGHNT, YYREEE (reference sequence). The CDR3 runs 15 residues. For the CDR3, the DNA is TGCGCCACCACCCGGGGGACAGCGAACACCGGGGAGCTGTTTTTT. The encoded protein is CATTRGTANTGELFF.

The chain joins TRBV7-9 to TRBJ1-2; no clear D. Trimming took 2 bases from V and 8 from J, leaving 9 bases between them. Per the germline V gene, CDR1 is SEHNR and CDR2 is FQNEAQ (reference sequence). The CDR3 contains 12 residues. The DNA of the CDR3 is TGTGCCAGCAGCTTACTGGAAAGCGGCTACACCTTC. It codes for CASSLLESGYTF. The full variable domain, its missing parts supplied by reference TRBV7-9 and TRBJ1-2, is DTGVSQNPRHKITKRGQNVTFRCDPISEHNRLYWYRQTLGQGPEFLTYFQNEAQLEKSRLLSDRFSAERPKGSFSTLEIQRTEQGDSAMYLCASSLLESGYTFGSGTRLTVV.

This clone has a single count. The chain recombines TRBV5-1 with TRBJ2-3, with 7 positions matching TRBD2. The germline CDR1 and CDR2 sequences are SGHRS and YFSETQ. Losses at the gene ends were 3 bases for V and 5 bases for J; bases not matched to a gene: 12. The CDR3 totals 16 residues. The CDR3 is CASSYSGPAQGDTQYF. DNA for the CDR3: TGCGCCAGCAGCTATAGCGGGCCAGCTCAGGGAGATACGCAGTATTTT.

The V call is TRBV6-6, the J call TRBJ2-5; 9 nucleotides align to TRBD2. CDR1 is MNHNY, CDR2 SVGAGI, per germline (reference sequence). CDR3 length: 14 amino acids. The trim removed 6 bases at V and 3 bases at J, leaving 5 bases unmatched. CDR3 coding DNA: TGTGCCAGCAGGGAACGACTAGCGGAAGAGACCCAGTACTTC. Its protein product is CASRERLAEETQYF.

This clone was recorded a few times. The genes are TRBV7-9 and TRBJ2-4; a possible D gene is TRBD1 (6 bases). Trimming took off 1 base at V and 2 bases at J, with 12 bases between the two ends. This CDR3 contains 16 residues. CDR1 is SEHNR and CDR2 is FQNEAQ in the germline V gene (reference sequence). The CDR3 loop reads CASSLGGGKTKNIQYF. CDR3 in DNA: TGTGCCAGCAGCTTAGGAGGGGGTAAAACCAAAAACATTCAGTACTTC.

This clone has more than one count but fewer than ten. V usage is TRBV6-5 and J usage is TRBJ1-1, with D possibly TRBD1 on 5 matching bases. The CDR3 contains 13 residues. V was clipped by 7 bases and J by 10 bases, with 19 bases between them. Germline CDR1 is MNHEY and CDR2 is SVGAGI. The CDR3 region has the DNA TGTGCCAGCATCGCACCGGGGGGAGGAAGAGCTTTCTTT. Translated, it gives CASIAPGGGRAFF.

The chain recombines TRBV6-5 with TRBJ1-2; D is ambiguous. Trimming took 7 bases from V and 8 from J, leaving 20 bases between them. Germline-derived CDR1 and CDR2 are MNHEY and SVGAGI. This CDR3 comprises 14 residues. The CDR3 bases are TGTGCCAGCATTCCCCCGGGCGGAGCAGGAGGCTACACCTTC. This codes for CASIPPGGAGGYTF.

The chain combines TRBV9 with TRBJ2-2; the D is unclear. The germline V and J ends were trimmed by 0 bases and 0 bases, with 9 bases remaining between them. This CDR3 is 16 amino acids long. Germline CDR1 SGDLS, CDR2 YYNGEE. In DNA, the CDR3 is TGTGCCAGCAGCGTAGACGTGCTCTCGAACACCGGGGAGCTGTTTTTT. Its translation is CASSVDVLSNTGELFF.

This chain uses TRBV6-5 with TRBJ1-1, with 10 positions matching TRBD1. There are 14 residues in the CDR3. The trim removed 5 bases at V and 2 bases at J, leaving 2 bases unmatched. The germline CDR1 and CDR2 sequences are MNHEY and SVGAGI. The CDR3 coding sequence is TGTGCCAGCAGTCGACAGGGGGCAAACACTGAAGCTTTCTTT. Protein sequence: CASSRQGANTEAFF.

The chain joins TRBV6-6 to TRBJ1-6, with D uncertain. Trimming shortened V by 4 bases and J by 8 bases, and 15 bases separated the two germline ends. Germline CDR1 MNHNY, CDR2 SVGAGI (reference sequence). CDR3 length equals 15 residues. This chain's CDR3 is CASSFTPSPDSPLHF. The CDR3 DNA is TGTGCCAGCAGTTTCACCCCCTCTCCCGATTCACCCCTCCACTTT.

The chain links TRBV5-6 to TRBJ2-7; TRBD2 matches 8 bases. V lost 2 bases and J lost 2; bases outside the gene matches: 6. Germline-derived CDR1 and CDR2 are SGHDT and YYEEEE. The CDR3 is made up of 15 amino acids. The CDR3 sequence is CASSFLAGRTYEQYF. CDR3 nucleotides: TGTGCCAGCAGCTTTTTAGCGGGACGCACCTACGAGCAGTACTTC.

J is TRBJ2-2 and V is TRBV6-1, with D hard to call. The germline V gene has CDR1 MNHNS and CDR2 SASEGT. V dropped 8 bases and J dropped 4 bases, with 11 bases sitting between them. The CDR3 sequence is 13 residues long. CDR3 sequence (DNA): TGTGCCAGCCGGCAGGTACTCACCGGGGAGCTGTTTTTT. Its protein is CASRQVLTGELFF.

The chain recombines TRBV2 with TRBJ1-1; D remains unclear. CDR1 is SNHLY, CDR2 FYNNEI, per germline. This CDR3 has 14 residues. The V end lost 10 bases, the J end lost 7 bases, and 22 bases lay between the germline ends. The chain's CDR3 is CATPYRATVVEAFF. CDR3 coding DNA: TGTGCCACCCCCTATAGGGCGACCGTCGTTGAAGCTTTCTTT.

J is TRBJ2-1 and V is TRBV27; D may match TRBD1 or TRBD2 (8 bases each). The V gene lost 6 bases and the J gene lost 3 bases, with 24 bases spanning the gap. The germline V gene encodes CDR1 MNHEY and CDR2 SMNVEV (reference sequence). This CDR3 is 18 amino acids long. The CDR3 here is CASRQGGRASGLYNEQFF. CDR3 DNA: TGTGCCAGCAGACAGGGGGGACGGGCTAGCGGGCTCTACAATGAGCAGTTCTTC.

The rearrangement uses TRBV28 and TRBJ1-6; D gene ambiguous. V was pared by 5 bases and J by 14 bases, with 10 bases between. Germline V gives CDR1 MDHEN, CDR2 SYDVKM. CDR3 length: 11 residues. CDR3 region: CASSTRSSLHF. The CDR3 coding sequence is TGTGCCAGCAGTACTCGATCCTCCCTCCACTTT.

The chain has TRBV19 and TRBJ2-1; unclear D gene. The V end lost 5 bases, the J end lost 4 bases, and 15 bases lay between the germline ends. Germline values: CDR1 LNHDA, CDR2 SQIVND (reference sequence). CDR3 length: 15 residues. For the CDR3, the DNA is TGTGCCAGTAGTCCTGGTGACGAGTTATACAATGAGCAGTTCTTC. It encodes CASSPGDELYNEQFF.

The DNA of the CDR3 is TGTGCCAGTAGCCCGACAGACCTAGCCAAAAACATTCAGTACTTC. It specifies CASSPTDLAKNIQYF. The chain employs TRBV19 and TRBJ2-4; perhaps TRBD1 as D (5 bases). Germline V gene lookup returns CDR1 LNHDA and CDR2 SQIVND (reference sequence). Trimming removed 6 bases at V and 0 bases at J, with 12 bases between. This CDR3 comprises 15 residues.

The gene calls are TRBV10-3 and TRBJ2-1, with D perhaps TRBD1 (6 bases). The V end lost 6 bases, the J end lost 1 base, and 16 bases lay between the germline ends. Germline V gene data show CDR1 as ENHRY and CDR2 as SYGVKD. This CDR3 is built from 16 residues. In nucleotides, the CDR3 is TGTGCCATCAGCGACTTAACAGGGCGGTCCTACAATGAGCAGTTCTTC. Residues: CAISDLTGRSYNEQFF.

The rearrangement links TRBV7-9 to TRBJ2-4; D is undetermined. The germline V gene has CDR1 SEHNR and CDR2 FQNEAQ (reference sequence). The CDR3 is 11 residues long. Trimming shortened V by 5 bases and J by 5 bases, and 4 bases separated the two germline ends. CDR3: CASSNQNIQYF. CDR3 nucleotides: TGTGCCAGCAGCAACCAAAACATTCAGTACTTC.

This chain links TRBV11-2 with TRBJ1-1, with D perhaps TRBD1 (5 bases). This CDR3 region has 13 residues. In germline, CDR1 is SGHAT, CDR2 FQNNGV. The V and J ends lost 6 bases and 5 bases respectively, with 13 bases between them. This chain's CDR3 is CASSIRGGTEAFF. CDR3 nucleotides: TGTGCCAGCAGTATAAGGGGCGGAACTGAAGCTTTCTTT.

The V and J genes are TRBV6-1 and TRBJ2-7; D is undetermined. V lost 1 base and J 1 base, leaving 5 bases between the germline ends. CDR1 is MNHNS, CDR2 SASEGT, per germline. The CDR3 spans 13 residues. The CDR3 region is CASSEGRSYEQYV. The CDR3 DNA reads as TGTGCCAGCAGTGAAGGGCGATCCTACGAGCAGTACGTC.

The J gene is TRBJ2-3, the V gene TRBV15; D remains unclear. The CDR3 totals 14 residues. Germline V CDR1 and CDR2: LNHNV, YYDKDF (reference sequence). V was pared by 1 base and J by 4 bases, with 9 bases between. For the CDR3, the DNA is TGTGCCACCAGCAGAGGGGTCCTGGCAGATACGCAGTATTTT. Protein: CATSRGVLADTQYF.

This chain uses TRBV30 with TRBJ2-3; TRBD2 aligns across 10 bases. CDR3 length: 16 amino acids. In germline, CDR1 is GTSNPN, CDR2 SVGIG (reference sequence). J was trimmed by 2 bases and V by 1 base; bases with no gene match: 6. For the CDR3, the DNA is TGTGCCTGGAGTGGGAGGGGACTAGCGTTCACAGATACGCAGTATTTT. Amino acid sequence: CAWSGRGLAFTDTQYF.

Of note for this clone: An end of the junction differs from the germline gene, which may be a read error. This rearrangement joins TRBV5-6 to TRBJ2-1; 12 bases are a match to TRBD2. The CDR3 is 17 residues long. Germline values: CDR1 SGHDT, CDR2 YYEEEE. The CDR3 coding sequence is TGTGCCAGCGGCTTAGGACTAGCGGGACACTCCTACAATGAGCAGTTCTTC. Its protein product is CASGLGLAGHSYNEQFF.